This is a list of T cell receptor beta chains from one sample in a study of glioma-infiltrating T cells after dendritic cell vaccination. The table came from immunoSEQ multiplex PCR; TCRdb's copy has only in-frame clones and leaves some out. The table has 50,000 to 65,000 clones, around 85% seen once; the top ten hold roughly 8.5%. This sample comprised blood, obtained after dendritic cell vaccination. The receptor set was obtained from a human donor with glioblastoma. The CDR3 runs from the conserved cysteine through the conserved F or W. The order of the fields is J gene, V gene, CDR3 protein.

TRBJ2-1	TRBV7-6	CASTTGGYNEQFF
TRBJ2-7	TRBV21-1	CASSSGTGYDEQYF
TRBJ2-5	TRBV4-3	CASSQEKPNQGYYQETQYF
TRBJ2-7	TRBV4-3	CASSQLGTSHEQYF
TRBJ1-1	TRBV4-1	CASRLQGWNTEAFF
TRBJ1-2	TRBV19	CASSIQGAYGYTF
TRBJ2-7	TRBV19	CASSTTGLGEQYF
TRBJ2-7	TRBV6-5	CASSPNQYEQYF
TRBJ2-7	TRBV5-1	CASSLAGLQGPAYEQYF
TRBJ2-7	TRBV7-3	CASSVGTADEQYF
TRBJ2-5	TRBV9	CASSQRTSPETQYF
TRBJ1-4	TRBV25-1	CASSGKAGGANEKLFF
TRBJ2-5	TRBV28	CASTRTGAKETQYF
TRBJ2-7	TRBV2	CASAEEGGYEQYF
TRBJ2-1	TRBV19	CASSTRGGGSYNEQFF
TRBJ2-1	TRBV5-4	CASGLREQFF
TRBJ2-4	TRBV5-1	CASSLGPLSNIQYF
TRBJ1-2	TRBV7-1	CASSQGQGANYGYTF
TRBJ2-5	TRBV6-5	CASSGSGGAETQYF
TRBJ2-1	TRBV9	CASSVEAGYNEQFF
TRBJ2-3	TRBV7-2	CASSLDPGTDTQYF
TRBJ2-5	TRBV29-1	CSVGTGEQETQYF
TRBJ2-1	TRBV10-3	CAISDPIRGSNEQFF
TRBJ1-5	TRBV7-2	CASSLAGTQINQPQHF
TRBJ1-1	TRBV28	CASRFLQGDTEAFF
TRBJ2-1	TRBV4-2	CASSQGSQGNEQFF
TRBJ2-1	TRBV7-6	CASSLSGFEQFF
TRBJ2-1	TRBV4-3	CASSQEFQGINEQFF
TRBJ2-3	TRBV18	CASSPVSSGGNTQYF
TRBJ1-1	TRBV14	CASSQERGRLDTEAFF
TRBJ1-2	TRBV11-3	CASSLDRGQYYGYTF
TRBJ1-2	TRBV5-8	CASSRANYGYTF
TRBJ1-6	TRBV11-2	CASSLSPGAANSPLHF
TRBJ2-3	TRBV5-4	CASRFSGGRRDTQYF
TRBJ1-1	TRBV19	CASRRDRGNYGAFF
TRBJ2-2	TRBV9	CASSAQGTSTGELFF
TRBJ1-5	TRBV2	CASSEIRDRGLGQPQHF
TRBJ2-3	TRBV7-6	CASSRETFSTDTQYF
TRBJ2-7	TRBV4-2	CASSPGTGGIYEQYF
TRBJ1-2	TRBV27	CATGVSSGYTF
TRBJ2-7	TRBV5-6	CASSYSLGEQYF
TRBJ2-1	TRBV11-2	CASRHTGLNGNEQFF
TRBJ2-5	TRBV5-5	CASSFGGEETQYF
TRBJ1-2	TRBV2	CASIRQSLGSNYGYTF
TRBJ1-4	TRBV19	CASSNEQGGNEKLFF
TRBJ2-3	TRBV7-2	CASSLAGASTDTQYF
TRBJ2-7	TRBV18	CASSRGTGSREQYF
TRBJ2-1	TRBV9	CASSARRLDYHEQFF
TRBJ2-7	TRBV19	CASSISTGPYEQYF
TRBJ2-1	TRBV4-1	CASSQSSEAPSSYNEQFF
TRBJ2-1	TRBV4-3	CASSHVWERAGAGDEQFF
TRBJ2-7	TRBV7-8	CASSFLINFAYEQYF
TRBJ1-2	TRBV6-1	CAGRQDYSNGYTF
TRBJ1-6	TRBV2	CASSEGQGSNSPLHF
TRBJ2-3	TRBV7-9	CASSLPARGTGSTDTQYF
TRBJ1-2	TRBV7-9	CASSLETAGVGTF
-	TRBV4-3	CASSQGEDSYEQYF